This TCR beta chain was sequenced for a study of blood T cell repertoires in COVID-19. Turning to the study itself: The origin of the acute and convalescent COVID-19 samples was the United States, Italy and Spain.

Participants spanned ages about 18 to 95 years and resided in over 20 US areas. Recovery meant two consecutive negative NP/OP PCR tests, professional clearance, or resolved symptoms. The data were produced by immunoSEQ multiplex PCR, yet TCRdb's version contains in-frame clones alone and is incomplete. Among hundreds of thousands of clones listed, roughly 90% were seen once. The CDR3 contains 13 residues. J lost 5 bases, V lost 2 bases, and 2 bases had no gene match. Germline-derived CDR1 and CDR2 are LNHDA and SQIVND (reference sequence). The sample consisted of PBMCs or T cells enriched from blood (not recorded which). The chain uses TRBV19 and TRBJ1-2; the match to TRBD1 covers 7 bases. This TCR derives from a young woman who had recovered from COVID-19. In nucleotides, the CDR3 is TGTGCCAGTAGTATATCGGGACAGTATGGCTACACCTTC. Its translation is CASSISGQYGYTF.